These 27 T cell receptor beta chains came from one sample sequenced in a study of blood T cell repertoires in COVID-19. The protocol was immunoSEQ multiplex PCR, while the TCRdb copy is restricted to in-frame clones and leaves out a portion. The sample comprises some 250,000 clones, about 80% of which are singletons, and over 14% rests with the top ten. The source material was PBMCs or T cells enriched from blood (not recorded which). These receptors all stem from a man in his forties who had recovered from COVID-19.

As DNA, the CDR3 is TGTGCCAGTAGGCGACAGGATCAGCCCCAGCATTTT. It codes for CASRRQDQPQHF. The chain uses TRBV19 and TRBJ1-5, with D possibly TRBD1 on 6 matching bases. This CDR3 is 12 amino acids long. CDR1 LNHDA and CDR2 SQIVND come from the germline V gene (reference sequence). V lost 6 bases and J lost 5, with 8 bases in between.

This clone was seen only a few times. The V gene is TRBV11-2, the J gene TRBJ1-1, with D unresolved. The V gene's germline CDR1 is SGHAT and CDR2 FQNNGV. The CDR3 has 15 amino acids. Trimming pared 7 bases from V and 3 bases from J, leaving 18 bases between. This chain's CDR3 is CASIKTAKGDTEAFF. The CDR3 DNA sequence: TGTGCCAGCATCAAAACCGCAAAGGGAGACACTGAAGCTTTCTTT.

This chain joins TRBV11-2 and TRBJ1-1; D remains ambiguous. Trimming cost V 3 bases and J 4 bases, with 9 bases left between them. The CDR3 loop spans 13 amino acids. Looked up from germline, CDR1 is SGHAT and CDR2 is FQNNGV. The CDR3 DNA is TGTGCCAGCAGCTTTGCGGGAGGCACTGAAGCTTTCTTT. This sequence encodes CASSFAGGTEAFF.

The CDR3 loop is CAWSPPPTSGRADTQYF. The CDR3 bases are TGTGCCTGGAGTCCACCTCCGACTAGCGGGAGGGCCGATACGCAGTATTTT. The rearrangement links TRBV30 to TRBJ2-3; TRBD2 matches 14 bases. CDR3 size: 17 residues. From germline, CDR1 is GTSNPN and CDR2 SVGIG (reference sequence). Trimming took 2 bases from V and 6 from J; bases not matched to a gene: 10.

The chain carries TRBV5-1 and TRBJ1-6; maybe TRBD1 (6 bases). Germline-derived CDR1 and CDR2 are SGHRS and YFSETQ. The CDR3 covers 15 residues. Trimming took off 4 bases at V and 9 bases at J, with 17 bases between the two ends. The CDR3 here is CASSDLTGSSSPLHF. The CDR3 coding sequence is TGCGCCAGCAGCGACTTAACAGGGTCTAGTTCACCCCTCCACTTT.

The J gene is TRBJ1-5, the V gene TRBV6-4; TRBD1 agrees at 7 bases. Germline V CDR1 and CDR2: MRHNA, SNTAGT. The CDR3 is made up of 14 amino acids. Losses at the gene ends were 4 bases for V and 9 bases for J; bases not matched to a gene: 9. The CDR3, as DNA: TGTGCCAGCAGTGCCCTCGGAGGGGGCTCGCCCCAGCATTTT. Translated: CASSALGGGSPQHF.

The count of this clone is one. The V call is TRBV28, the J call TRBJ1-2, with D possibly matching TRBD1 (5 bases). Germline V gene lookup returns CDR1 MDHEN and CDR2 SYDVKM. The CDR3 is 13 amino acids. V was trimmed by 5 bases and J by 7 bases, leaving 14 bases between them. The CDR3 DNA follows: TGTGCCAGCAGTCCGCCCGGGACTCCTGGCTACACCTTC. Its translation: CASSPPGTPGYTF.

The chain carries TRBV28 and TRBJ1-1, with 8 bases lining up with TRBD1. Germline CDR1 is MDHEN and CDR2 is SYDVKM. The CDR3 is made up of 15 amino acids. V gave up 5 bases and J gave up 2 bases; unmatched junction bases: 7. Written as DNA, the CDR3 is TGTGCCAGCAGTCCTGGACAGGGATTTAACACTGAAGCTTTCTTT. As protein: CASSPGQGFNTEAFF. The complete variable domain, with remaining parts taken from reference TRBV28 and TRBJ1-1, reads DVKVTQSSRYLVKRTGEKVFLECVQDMDHENMFWYRQDPGLGLRLIYFSYDVKMKEKGDIPEGYSVSREKKERFSLILESASTNQTSMYLCASSPGQGFNTEAFFGQGTRLTVV.

This rearrangement joins TRBV6-5 to TRBJ2-2, with TRBD1 as a possible D gene (5 bases). This CDR3 is built from 14 residues. Germline CDR1 and CDR2: MNHEY and SVGAGI. Between the trimmed V and J ends, which lost 6 bases and 4 bases, there was a span of 12 bases. The CDR3 loop reads CASSQNRITGELFF. DNA for the CDR3: TGTGCCAGCAGCCAAAACAGGATCACCGGGGAGCTGTTTTTT.

The chain joins TRBV2 to TRBJ2-4; TRBD1 is a possible D gene (5 bases). Per germline, CDR1 SNHLY and CDR2 FYNNEI. The CDR3 consists of 12 residues. Trimming shortened V by 6 bases and J by 13 bases, and 16 bases separated the two germline ends. CDR3 in DNA: TGTGCCAGCAGGACGACAGTGGACCCGCAGTACTTC. Translating it yields CASRTTVDPQYF. The whole variable domain, filled in from reference TRBV2 and TRBJ2-4, reads EPEVTQTPSHQVTQMGQEVILRCVPISNHLYFYWYRQILGQKVEFLVSFYNNEISEKSEIFDDQFSVERPDGSNFTLKIRSTKLEDSAMYFCASRTTVDPQYFGAGTRLSVL.

The V and J genes are TRBV5-1 and TRBJ1-1, with 11 bases identical to TRBD1. The CDR3 totals 14 residues. Germline V gene lookup returns CDR1 SGHRS and CDR2 YFSETQ. The trim removed 3 bases at V and 4 bases at J, leaving 2 bases unmatched. The CDR3 DNA follows: TGCGCCAGCAGCTACGGGACAGGGGGCACTGAAGCTTTCTTT. Its translation: CASSYGTGGTEAFF.

This chain uses TRBV11-2 with TRBJ2-5; 7 bases agree with TRBD2. The CDR3 is 15 residues long. Looked up from germline, CDR1 is SGHAT and CDR2 is FQNNGV. V shed 5 bases and J 5 bases; nucleotides not matched to a gene: 11. In DNA, the CDR3 is TGTGCCAGCAGCCGTGCGTTTTTCGGGAGGGAGACCCAGTACTTC. Residues: CASSRAFFGRETQYF. The full variable domain, in which reference TRBV11-2 and TRBJ2-5 provide the parts outside the CDR3, is EAGVAQSPRYKIIEKRQSVAFWCNPISGHATLYWYQQILGQGPKLLIQFQNNGVVDDSQLPKDRFSAERLKGVDSTLKIQPAKLEDSAVYLCASSRAFFGRETQYFGPGTRLLVL.

This chain uses TRBV4-1 with TRBJ1-2, with 9 positions matching TRBD1. Looked up from germline, CDR1 is MGHRA and CDR2 is YSYEKL. The CDR3 is made up of 17 amino acids. V dropped 1 base and J dropped 4; count of bases not matched to a gene: 10. The CDR3 bases are TGCGCCAGCAGCCAAGCACCGGGACAGGGCTCCGGCTATGGCTACACCTTC. This codes for CASSQAPGQGSGYGYTF.

This rearrangement joins TRBV7-6 to TRBJ2-4, with D maybe TRBD2 (6 bases). The CDR3 spans 17 residues. Germline V gene sequence: CDR1 SGHVS, CDR2 FNYEAQ. Trimming took 3 bases from V and 0 from J, leaving 15 bases between them. The CDR3 sequence is CASSFPGTELAKNIQYF. CDR3 nucleotide sequence: TGTGCCAGCAGCTTTCCCGGGACTGAGCTAGCCAAAAACATTCAGTACTTC.

The chain couples TRBV28 to TRBJ2-7, with 7 bases lining up with TRBD1. CDR3 length: 14 residues. Trimming cost V 10 bases and J 3 bases; bases outside gene matches: 12. CDR1 is MDHEN, CDR2 SYDVKM, per germline. In nucleotides, the CDR3 is TGTGCCATCTCCGGGACAGTCTCCCTCTACGAGCAGTACTTC. Translating it yields CAISGTVSLYEQYF.

V gene TRBV30 combines with J gene TRBJ1-6; tentatively, D is TRBD1 (6 bases). This CDR3 is built from 14 residues. CDR1 is GTSNPN, CDR2 SVGIG, per germline (reference sequence). The germline V and J ends were trimmed by 0 bases and 5 bases, with 8 bases remaining between them. The CDR3 DNA reads as TGTGCCTGGAGTGTAGGACAGAATAATTCACCCCTCCACTTT. It yields the protein CAWSVGQNNSPLHF.

J is TRBJ2-3 and V is TRBV6-4; 8 nucleotides match TRBD1. The CDR3 has 15 residues. Germline CDR1 is MRHNA and CDR2 is SNTAGT. J lost 1 base, V lost 3 bases, and 3 bases had no gene match. The DNA of the CDR3 is TGTGCCAGCAGTGAGTCGACAGGGGGCACAGATACGCAGTATTTT. It is translated as CASSESTGGTDTQYF.

The genes are TRBV4-1 and TRBJ1-4; TRBD1 agrees at 7 bases. With 0 bases clipped from V and 7 bases from J, the junction kept 8 bases outside the gene matches. CDR1 is MGHRA, CDR2 YSYEKL, per germline. The CDR3 contains 16 residues. The CDR3, as DNA: TGCGCCAGCAGCCAAGAGCGGCAGGGGGGATCTGAAAAACTGTTTTTT. It encodes CASSQERQGGSEKLFF.

This clone was found a few times. This rearrangement joins TRBV4-2 to TRBJ1-2; 10 nucleotides match TRBD1. Trimming at V came to 0 bases and at J to 4 bases, leaving 5 bases not matched to a gene. The germline V gene encodes CDR1 LGHNA and CDR2 YNFKEQ. There are 16 residues in the CDR3. The CDR3 DNA reads as TGTGCCAGCAGCCAAGAAGGGACAGGGGCCGGCTATGGCTACACCTTC. This gives the protein CASSQEGTGAGYGYTF.

V and J are TRBV7-9 and TRBJ1-1; D remains unclear. Looked up from germline, CDR1 is SEHNR and CDR2 is FQNEAQ (reference sequence). This CDR3 has 12 residues. Trimming pared 5 bases from V and 6 bases from J, leaving 10 bases between. The CDR3 is CASSERRAEAFF. For the CDR3, the DNA is TGTGCCAGCAGCGAGCGACGGGCTGAAGCTTTCTTT.

The chain carries TRBV6-1 and TRBJ1-1; TRBD1 might be the D (5 bases). V was clipped by 3 bases and J by 6 bases, with 17 bases between them. In germline, CDR1 is MNHNS, CDR2 SASEGT. The length of the CDR3 is 15 residues. The CDR3 DNA reads TGTGCCAGCAGTGATCTCGTCGTAGGGGAGGCTGAAGCTTTCTTT. Translated: CASSDLVVGEAEAFF.

The rearrangement links TRBV21-1 to TRBJ2-7; TRBD1, the table's D call, was not compared with the DNA. TRBV21-1 is deemed a pseudogene. This CDR3 is built from 14 residues. CDR3 sequence: CASSSPGQPYEQYF. The CDR3 region has the DNA TGTGCCAGCAGCTCGCCGGGACAGCCCTACGAGCAGTACTTC.

The V and J genes are TRBV5-6 and TRBJ2-3, with a tentative D call TRBD1 (5 bases). CDR1 and CDR2 from the germline V gene are SGHDT and YYEEEE. This CDR3 contains 15 residues. V shed 2 bases and J shed 6 bases, with 16 bases lying between them. In DNA, the CDR3 is TGTGCCAGCAGCTTATTAAGGGGTTCTGGGGATACGCAGTATTTT. Translating it yields CASSLLRGSGDTQYF.

The chain recombines TRBV6-5 with TRBJ2-1, with D perhaps matching TRBD2 (5 bases). V was pared by 6 bases and J by 4 bases, with 16 bases between. This CDR3 spans 15 amino acids. Germline assignment: CDR1 MNHEY and CDR2 SVGAGI. The CDR3: CASSSGLHFYNEQFF. In DNA form, the CDR3 reads TGTGCCAGCAGCTCAGGACTCCATTTTTACAATGAGCAGTTCTTC.

This chain uses TRBV27 with TRBJ1-6; D gene unclear. V was shortened by 2 bases and J by 7 bases, with 12 bases between the two germline ends. CDR1 is MNHEY and CDR2 is SMNVEV in the germline V gene (reference sequence). The CDR3 is made up of 15 amino acids. CDR3 sequence: CASSLRVLENSPLHF. The CDR3 region has the DNA TGTGCCAGCAGTTTACGAGTCCTCGAAAATTCACCCCTCCACTTT.

This rearrangement joins TRBV30 to TRBJ2-3, with D perhaps matching TRBD1 (6 bases). Germline V gives CDR1 GTSNPN, CDR2 SVGIG (reference sequence). The V end was cut by 5 bases, the J end by 0 bases, with 15 bases between. This CDR3 is built from 15 residues. CDR3 sequence: CAWGPGTFSTDTQYF. In DNA form, the CDR3 reads TGTGCCTGGGGGCCCGGGACATTTAGCACAGATACGCAGTATTTT. Full variable domain (outside the CDR3, taken from reference TRBV30 and TRBJ2-3): SQTIHQWPATLVQPVGSPLSLECTVEGTSNPNLYWYRQAAGRGLQLLFYSVGIGQISSEVPQNLSASRPQDRQFILSSKKLLLSDSGFYLCAWGPGTFSTDTQYFGPGTRLTVL.

The chain joins TRBV6-5 to TRBJ1-5; possibly TRBD1 for D (6 bases). The CDR3 is made up of 14 amino acids. V lost 5 bases and J 4 bases, leaving 12 bases between the germline ends. Germline V lookup: CDR1 MNHEY, CDR2 SVGAGI. CDR3 in amino acids: CASSTGSWNQPQHF. The CDR3 region has the DNA TGTGCCAGCAGTACAGGGTCGTGGAATCAGCCCCAGCATTTT.